Sample share makes the clone carrying this TCR beta chain medium-sized (0.01 to 0.1%). Germline V gives CDR1 SGHRS, CDR2 YFSETQ. CDR3 size: 15 residues. V lost 4 bases and J lost 1; bases outside the gene matches: 4. TCRdb keeps only in-frame clones here, not all; method: immunoSEQ multiplex PCR. The profile shows 6,000 to 8,500 clones, around a third of them singletons. Irradiated, violet-dye-labeled stimulator cells, some 200,000 in number, were plated with some 200,000 CFSE-labeled responder cells. Proliferating CFSE-low CD3+CD4+ and CD3+CD8+ responders were sorted post-reaction. This sample is drawn from a study of graft-versus-host responses after intestinal transplantation. Study background: All recipients were transplanted with multivisceral, liver-intestinal, or isolated intestinal grafts. Every one of the recipients received anti-thymocyte globulin induction and afterwards took tacrolimus and steroids for roughly three years. Points from the study as a whole: The recipient marrow held GvH clones, and some of them showed up first in ileum or blood.

The chain couples TRBV5-1 to TRBJ2-7; 11 nucleotides line up with TRBD1. The source material was alloreactive CD8+ T cells from a mixed lymphocyte reaction culture, sampled before transplantation. Indicated subset: CFSE-low proliferating T cells sorted from roughly 6-day pre-transplant mixed lymphocyte reaction (GvH or HvG direction). The TCR sequence derives from a human patient who was an organ donor for intestinal transplantation. The CDR3 region is CASSLDRGLSYEQYF. The DNA of the CDR3 is TGCGCCAGCAGCCTGGACAGGGGGCTATCCTACGAGCAGTACTTC.